One and the same sample provided the 30 T cell receptor beta chains below, sequenced in a study of identical twins. From the 5' RACE reads, TCRdb called clonotypes with MiXCR, one entry per CDR3 protein. Of about 530,000 distinct CDR3 sequences listed, 20% to 25% were seen once; the top ten hold about 0.48%. The same specimen was also included in a second study, on yellow fever vaccine responses in identical twins.

The sequenced sample consisted of CD4+ T cells sorted from blood. Receptors originate from a woman aged 18-29 years in good health.

The chain is built from TRBV7-2 and TRBJ2-2; 10 bases map to TRBD2. The CDR3 is 15 residues long. V gave up 6 bases and J gave up 5 bases; unmatched junction bases: 6. Germline assignment: CDR1 SGHTA and CDR2 FQGNSA. The CDR3 DNA is TGTGCCAGCAGGTCCGGGACTAGCGTGACCGGGGAGCTGTTTTTT. As protein: CASRSGTSVTGELFF.

This clonotype was counted only a few times. V usage is TRBV12-3 or TRBV12-4 and J usage is TRBJ2-7, with a weak D call TRBD1 (5 bases). V dropped 3 bases and J dropped 0 bases, with 18 bases sitting between them. The CDR3 length is 17 residues. Here the CDR3 DNA reads TGTGCCAGCAGTTTTTCTGTAGGGGTTGAAAGCTCCTACGAGCAGTACTTC. This translates into CASSFSVGVESSYEQYF.

V usage is TRBV7-9 and J usage is TRBJ2-7; weak D call: TRBD1 (6 bases). The CDR3 is 14 residues long. Germline CDR1 is SEHNR and CDR2 is FQNEAQ (reference sequence). Trimming pared 2 bases from V and 5 bases from J, leaving 13 bases between. Written as DNA, the CDR3 is TGTGCCAGCAGCTTATCGGCAACAGGGAACGAGCAGTACTTC. It codes for CASSLSATGNEQYF.

The chain links TRBV6-1 to TRBJ1-1, with a tentative D call TRBD1 (5 bases). This CDR3 region has 13 residues. V gave up 9 bases and J gave up 3 bases, with 14 bases separating them. The germline CDR1 and CDR2 sequences are MNHNS and SASEGT. For the CDR3, the DNA is TGTGCCAGTGGGATACGAGGGGACACTGAAGCTTTCTTT. This codes for CASGIRGDTEAFF.

This clonotype was seen a few times. The rearrangement uses TRBV29-1 and TRBJ2-1; no firm D call. V was trimmed by 6 bases and J by 2 bases, leaving 20 bases between them. The CDR3 consists of 16 residues. CDR1 is SQVTM and CDR2 is ANQGSEA in the germline V gene. This CDR3 reads CSVTVSRSVTYNEQFF. DNA of the CDR3: TGCAGCGTGACCGTTTCGAGGTCTGTCACCTACAATGAGCAGTTCTTC.

J is TRBJ2-3 and V is TRBV7-2; TRBD1 is a possible D gene (5 bases). V was trimmed by 3 bases and J by 1 base, leaving 11 bases between them. CDR3 length equals 15 residues. CDR1 SGHTA and CDR2 FQGNSA come from the germline V gene. CDR3 nucleotides: TGTGCCAGCAGCTTTGTAGGGGCGGGCACAGATACGCAGTATTTT. Translation: CASSFVGAGTDTQYF.

This rearrangement joins TRBV5-1 to TRBJ1-4; D unresolved. The V gene's germline CDR1 is SGHRS and CDR2 YFSETQ. The CDR3 runs to 14 residues. The V end lost 1 base, the J end lost 3 bases, and 7 bases lay between the germline ends. The CDR3, as DNA: TGCGCCAGCAGCTTGAGGGATCCTAATGAAAAACTGTTTTTT. This gives the protein CASSLRDPNEKLFF.

This clonotype was observed a few times. The chain couples TRBV12-3 or TRBV12-4 to TRBJ1-6, with 8 bases aligning to TRBD1. This CDR3 contains 14 residues. The J segment lost 8 bases and the V segment lost 1 base, leaving 1 base of the junction unmatched. Written as DNA, the CDR3 is TGTGCCAGCAGTTTAGTACAGGGGGATTCACCCCTCCACTTT. Amino acids: CASSLVQGDSPLHF.

This rearrangement joins TRBV3-1 to TRBJ1-1, with D perhaps matching TRBD1 (5 bases). V gave up 6 bases and J gave up 1 base, with 9 bases separating them. CDR3 size: 13 residues. Germline assignment: CDR1 LGHDT and CDR2 YNNKEL (reference sequence). CDR3 sequence: CASRVTENTEAFF. In DNA form, the CDR3 reads TGTGCCAGCAGGGTGACAGAGAACACTGAAGCTTTCTTT.

The chain is built from TRBV6-5 and TRBJ1-6; D not certain. The CDR3 totals 14 residues. Germline loops: CDR1 MNHEY, CDR2 SVGAGI. The V gene lost 0 bases and the J gene lost 10 bases, with 10 bases spanning the gap. The CDR3 DNA follows: TGTGCCAGCAGTTACTCGGGGATAGGGTCACCCCTCCACTTT. Its translation: CASSYSGIGSPLHF.

The rearrangement uses TRBV20-1 and TRBJ2-1; 14 bases fit TRBD2. Trimming cost V 6 bases and J 7 bases; bases outside gene matches: 5. Germline assignment: CDR1 DFQATT and CDR2 SNEGSKA (reference sequence). CDR3 length equals 14 residues. CDR3 sequence: CSAMTSGRGNEQFF. The CDR3 DNA is TGCAGTGCGATGACTAGCGGGAGGGGGAATGAGCAGTTCTTC.

This clonotype was picked up a small number of times. This sequence joins TRBV29-1 and TRBJ2-2; 8 nucleotides match TRBD1. From germline, CDR1 is SQVTM and CDR2 ANQGSEA. The CDR3 totals 13 residues. V lost 7 bases and J lost 0; bases outside the gene matches: 1. Here the CDR3 DNA reads TGCAGCGCGGACAGGGCGAACACCGGGGAGCTGTTTTTT. Translated, it gives CSADRANTGELFF.

The chain carries TRBV20-1 and TRBJ2-1; D uncertain. CDR1 and CDR2 (germline): DFQATT, SNEGSKA (reference sequence). V gave up 2 bases and J gave up 7 bases, with 21 bases separating them. This CDR3 is built from 16 residues. The CDR3 coding sequence is TGCAGTGCTAGATGGGGTGGCTCGACCAACCCGAATGAGCAGTTCTTC. Translated: CSARWGGSTNPNEQFF.

This clonotype occurred once. The chain uses TRBV7-3 and TRBJ1-1, with D hard to call. V lost 5 bases and J lost 5, with 12 bases in between. The CDR3 contains 13 residues. Germline V gives CDR1 SGHTA, CDR2 FQGTGA. CDR3 in amino acids: CASSTLVGTEAFF. CDR3 nucleotide sequence: TGTGCCAGCAGCACTCTCGTGGGTACTGAAGCTTTCTTT.

In this sample, this clonotype turned up many times. The rearrangement joins TRBV12-3 or TRBV12-4 to TRBJ2-2; 9 nucleotides agree with TRBD1. V lost 5 bases and J lost 5; bases outside the gene matches: 6. This CDR3 is 15 amino acids long. The CDR3 protein is CASSPQTGGTGELFF. For the CDR3, the DNA is TGTGCCAGCAGTCCCCAGACAGGGGGGACCGGGGAGCTGTTTTTT.

V is TRBV11-2 and J is TRBJ2-1, with TRBD1 matching 11 bases. Per germline, CDR1 SGHAT and CDR2 FQNNGV. J gave up 9 bases and V 0 bases, and 7 bases lay outside the gene matches. The CDR3 runs to 16 residues. CDR3 amino acids: CASSLDPGTGGIEQFF. The CDR3 DNA follows: TGTGCCAGCAGCTTAGATCCCGGGACAGGGGGAATTGAGCAGTTCTTC.

The gene calls are TRBV29-1 and TRBJ2-7; D uncertain. The CDR3 covers 12 residues. V lost 7 bases, J lost 3 bases, and 13 bases lay in between. The germline gives CDR1 SQVTM, CDR2 ANQGSEA. CDR3: CSAGPERYEQYF. The CDR3 DNA follows: TGCAGCGCAGGTCCAGAACGCTACGAGCAGTACTTC.

This clonotype was picked up a small number of times. This rearrangement joins TRBV29-1 to TRBJ2-1, with TRBD1 as a possible D gene (8 bases). V lost 8 bases and J 9 bases, leaving 17 bases between the germline ends. Germline CDR1 is SQVTM and CDR2 is ANQGSEA. This CDR3 is built from 12 residues. Written as DNA, the CDR3 is TGCAGCCCAAAGGACAGGGAGGGTGAGCAGTTCTTC. As protein: CSPKDREGEQFF.

This clonotype turned up a few times. This chain uses TRBV2 with TRBJ2-7, with a tentative D call TRBD2 (5 bases). Trimming removed 6 bases at V and 6 bases at J, with 21 bases between. Per the germline V gene, CDR1 is SNHLY and CDR2 is FYNNEI. The CDR3 spans 15 residues. The CDR3 bases are TGTGCCAGCAGCCTGGAGCTAGCCGGTGCGAGCGAGCAGTACTTC. Residues: CASSLELAGASEQYF.

The genes are TRBV7-9 and TRBJ2-2; tentative D call: TRBD1 (5 bases). This CDR3 region has 16 residues. Germline assignment: CDR1 SEHNR and CDR2 FQNEAQ (reference sequence). Trimming cost V 4 bases and J 0 bases, with 12 bases left between them. This CDR3 reads CASSWTRSSNTGELFF. CDR3 DNA sequence: TGTGCCAGCAGCTGGACAAGGAGCTCGAACACCGGGGAGCTGTTTTTT. Together with reference TRBV7-9 and TRBJ2-2, the CDR3 gives the full variable domain: DTGVSQNPRHKITKRGQNVTFRCDPISEHNRLYWYRQTLGQGPEFLTYFQNEAQLEKSRLLSDRFSAERPKGSFSTLEIQRTEQGDSAMYLCASSWTRSSNTGELFFGEGSRLTVL.

The chain couples TRBV12-3 or TRBV12-4 to TRBJ2-3, with 10 bases identical to TRBD1. Germline trimming cut 3 bases from V and 3 bases from J; bases unmatched to any gene: 3. The CDR3 has 15 amino acids. The CDR3 sequence is CASSFRDRGTDTQYF. In DNA, the CDR3 is TGTGCCAGCAGTTTCCGGGACAGGGGAACAGATACGCAGTATTTT.

This clonotype was detected many times. V usage is TRBV5-1 and J usage is TRBJ2-3; no definite D call. Trimming shortened V by 1 base and J by 2 bases, and 8 bases separated the two germline ends. The germline V gene encodes CDR1 SGHRS and CDR2 YFSETQ. The CDR3 spans 14 residues. CDR3 nucleotide sequence: TGCGCCAGCAGCTTGAACAGATACACAGATACGCAGTATTTT. Its protein is CASSLNRYTDTQYF.

The J gene is TRBJ2-1, the V gene TRBV4-1; possibly TRBD1 for D (6 bases). The germline V and J ends were trimmed by 1 base and 3 bases, with 10 bases remaining between them. The length of the CDR3 is 15 residues. The germline V gene encodes CDR1 MGHRA and CDR2 YSYEKL. CDR3 sequence reads: CASSQGTALYNEQFF. DNA of the CDR3: TGCGCCAGCAGCCAAGGGACAGCGCTCTACAATGAGCAGTTCTTC.

There are a few counts of this clonotype. V is TRBV9 and J is TRBJ2-3; perhaps D is TRBD1 or TRBD2 (5 bases each). Germline V gene lookup returns CDR1 SGDLS and CDR2 YYNGEE. Trimming removed 7 bases at V and 2 bases at J, with 11 bases between. The CDR3 has 13 residues. The CDR3 spells CASSRDHTDTQYF. The CDR3 bases are TGTGCCAGCTCCCGGGACCACACAGATACGCAGTATTTT.

The CDR3 here is CASSSDRPFTDTQYF. The CDR3 DNA follows: TGCGCCAGCAGCTCGGACAGACCCTTCACAGATACGCAGTATTTT. This rearrangement joins TRBV5-1 to TRBJ2-3, with D tentatively TRBD1 (6 bases). Trimming took 3 bases from V and 2 from J, leaving 13 bases between them. CDR1 and CDR2 (germline): SGHRS, YFSETQ. This CDR3 is built from 15 residues.

The chain joins TRBV25-1 to TRBJ1-2; a weak D match, TRBD1 (6 bases). The CDR3 consists of 15 residues. Germline CDR1 is MGHDK and CDR2 is SYGVNS. The V end lost 1 base, the J end lost 4 bases, and 13 bases lay between the germline ends. The CDR3 DNA reads as TGTGCCAGCAGTGAATCGGACAGAGGGCTCTATGGCTACACCTTC. This sequence encodes CASSESDRGLYGYTF.

This clonotype was detected a few times. The chain uses TRBV5-5 and TRBJ2-1; D is tentatively TRBD1 or TRBD2 (5 bases each). Trimming removed 4 bases from V and 7 bases from J, with 12 bases in between. CDR1 is SGHKS and CDR2 is YYEKEE in the germline V gene (reference sequence). The CDR3 sequence is 13 residues long. As DNA, the CDR3 is TGTGCCAGCAGCCGGGGCCCTCCTAATGAGCAGTTCTTC. Protein: CASSRGPPNEQFF. Full variable domain (remainder filled in from reference TRBV5-5 and TRBJ2-1): DAGVTQSPTHLIKTRGQQVTLRCSPISGHKSVSWYQQVLGQGPQFIFQYYEKEERGRGNFPDRFSARQFPNYSSELNVNALLLGDSALYLCASSRGPPNEQFFGPGTRLTVL.

This chain links TRBV7-9 with TRBJ2-5, with D possibly matching TRBD2 (5 bases). Deletions cut 1 base from V and 4 bases from J, with 13 bases between. The CDR3 extends over 15 amino acids. Germline loops: CDR1 SEHNR, CDR2 FQNEAQ (reference sequence). This chain's CDR3 is CASSLDPLLAETQYF. In DNA form, the CDR3 reads TGTGCCAGCAGCTTAGACCCTCTCCTAGCAGAGACCCAGTACTTC.

This chain links TRBV5-1 with TRBJ2-1; 7 bases match TRBD2. CDR3 length equals 16 residues. The V gene's germline CDR1 is SGHRS and CDR2 YFSETQ. The ends lost 4 bases at V and 7 bases at J; junction bases unmatched: 14. The CDR3 is CASSGRAGGSNNEQFF. Here the CDR3 DNA reads TGCGCCAGCAGCGGACGGGCTGGCGGGAGTAATAATGAGCAGTTCTTC.

V and J are TRBV28 and TRBJ2-7; TRBD1 or TRBD2 may be the D gene (6 bases each). Germline-derived CDR1 and CDR2 are MDHEN and SYDVKM. Trimming shortened V by 7 bases and J by 5 bases, and 15 bases separated the two germline ends. This CDR3 comprises 13 residues. The CDR3 loop is CASTGQGRNEQYF. CDR3 sequence (DNA): TGTGCCAGCACCGGCCAGGGGAGGAACGAGCAGTACTTC.